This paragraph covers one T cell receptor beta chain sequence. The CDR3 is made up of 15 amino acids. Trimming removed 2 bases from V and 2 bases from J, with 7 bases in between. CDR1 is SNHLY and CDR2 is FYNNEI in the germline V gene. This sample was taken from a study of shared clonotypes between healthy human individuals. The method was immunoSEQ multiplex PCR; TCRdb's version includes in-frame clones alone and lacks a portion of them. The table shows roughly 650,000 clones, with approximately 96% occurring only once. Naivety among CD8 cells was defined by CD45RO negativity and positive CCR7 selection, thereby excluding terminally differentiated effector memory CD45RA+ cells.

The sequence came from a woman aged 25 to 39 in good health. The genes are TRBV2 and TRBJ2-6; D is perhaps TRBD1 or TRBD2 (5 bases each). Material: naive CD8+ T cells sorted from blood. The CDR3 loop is CASSEMGAGANVLTF. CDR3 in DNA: TGTGCCAGCAGTGAAATGGGGGCTGGGGCCAACGTCCTGACTTTC.